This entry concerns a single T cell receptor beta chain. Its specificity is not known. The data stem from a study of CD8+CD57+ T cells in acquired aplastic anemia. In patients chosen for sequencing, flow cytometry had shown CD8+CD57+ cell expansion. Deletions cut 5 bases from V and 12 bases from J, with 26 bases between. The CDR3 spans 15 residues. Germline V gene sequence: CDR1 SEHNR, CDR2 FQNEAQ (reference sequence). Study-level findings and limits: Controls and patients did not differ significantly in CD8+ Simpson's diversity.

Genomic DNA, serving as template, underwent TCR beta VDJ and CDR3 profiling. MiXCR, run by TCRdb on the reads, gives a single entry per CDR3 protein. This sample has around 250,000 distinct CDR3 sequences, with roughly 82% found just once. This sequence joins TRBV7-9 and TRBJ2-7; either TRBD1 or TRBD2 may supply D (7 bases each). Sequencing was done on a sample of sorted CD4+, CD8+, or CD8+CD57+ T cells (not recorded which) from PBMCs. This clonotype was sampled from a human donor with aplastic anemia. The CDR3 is CASSTSGGAYYDGYF. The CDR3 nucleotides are TGTGCCAGCAGCACCTCAGGGGGGGCCTACTACGACGGGTACTTC.